The clone carrying this T cell receptor (beta chain) was counted at least ten times. Its antigen is unidentified. This entry is derived from a study of T cells after yellow fever vaccination. Template switching by 5'RACE produced TCR cDNA, adding a universal primer site and UMIs. MiXCR was run by TCRdb on the 5' RACE reads, yielding one entry per CDR3 protein. Here the sample spans 240,000 or so distinct CDR3 sequences, roughly 7.2% being singletons. Regarding the study as a whole: Abundant clonotypes (contaminants from the bulk population) could be present in FACS-sorted repertoires.

The germline V gene encodes CDR1 SGHRS and CDR2 YFSETQ. This CDR3 is 14 amino acids long. Trimming pared 2 bases from V and 3 bases from J, leaving 9 bases between. V usage is TRBV5-1 and J usage is TRBJ2-1, with D possibly TRBD2 on 5 matching bases. The sample was CD4+ T cells sorted from PBMCs, taken 15 days after the yellow fever booster vaccination. The sequence came from a man in his thirties or forties who received the YFV17D yellow fever vaccine. In DNA form, the CDR3 reads TGCGCCAGCAGCTTTGAAGAGGGCTACAATGAGCAGTTCTTC. It translates to CASSFEEGYNEQFF.